This TCR beta chain comes out of a study of shared clonotypes between healthy human individuals. The CDR3 has 14 residues. Germline assignment: CDR1 SGHDN and CDR2 FVKESK. J was trimmed by 0 bases and V by 6 bases; bases with no gene match: 5. In its sample, this clone was seen once. No antigen is known for it. Clones were sequenced by immunoSEQ multiplex PCR, and TCRdb holds only the in-frame ones, with some missing. The sample records roughly 500,000 clones, approximately 85% being singletons. Findings and caveats of the study: Limited genetic and exposure-history diversity came from having few donors.

Input material: PBMCs. The chain carries TRBV14 and TRBJ2-7; 7 bases match TRBD1. The receptor's source is a woman aged 40-49 years in good health. Some clones in this sample may be carry-over from other donors' samples. CDR3: CASRGGSHSYEQYF. Here the CDR3 DNA reads TGTGCCAGCAGAGGGGGCAGCCACTCCTACGAGCAGTACTTC.